The 21 T cell receptor beta chains reported below all come from one sample, sequenced in a study of cytomegalovirus exposure and HLA in healthy donors. The PCR had 60 Vbeta and 13 Jbeta primers. The protocol was immunoSEQ multiplex PCR, while the TCRdb copy is restricted to in-frame clones and leaves out a portion. Of 250,000 to 350,000 clones listed, roughly 85% are singletons. Source material: PBMCs. Source of these receptors: a middle-aged man in good health and CMV-seropositive.

The chain uses TRBV2 and TRBJ2-5; 10 bases align to TRBD1. The junction had 2 bases not matched to a gene; V was cut back by 6 bases and J by 4 bases. Germline loops: CDR1 SNHLY, CDR2 FYNNEI. CDR3 length: 13 amino acids. In DNA, the CDR3 is TGTGCCAGCAGGGGGACAGGGGTAGAGACCCAGTACTTC. It specifies CASRGTGVETQYF.

This clone appeared once. The chain employs TRBV7-2 and TRBJ1-3; D ambiguous. The CDR3 totals 16 residues. Germline-derived CDR1 and CDR2 are SGHTA and FQGNSA. Deletions cut 2 bases from V and 2 bases from J, with 13 bases between. The CDR3 sequence is CASSLSLAVAGNTIYF. CDR3 coding DNA: TGTGCCAGCAGCTTAAGTCTCGCAGTCGCTGGAAACACCATATATTTT. Complete variable domain (other parts from reference TRBV7-2 and TRBJ1-3): GAGVSQSPSNKVTEKGKDVELRCDPISGHTALYWYRQSLGQGLEFLIYFQGNSAPDKSGLPSDRFSAERTGGSVSTLTIQRTQQEDSAVYLCASSLSLAVAGNTIYFGEGSWLTVV.

V gene TRBV30 combines with J gene TRBJ2-2; tentative D call: TRBD2 (7 bases). Germline assignment: CDR1 GTSNPN and CDR2 SVGIG (reference sequence). V was pared by 3 bases and J by 6 bases, with 14 bases between. The CDR3 sequence is 14 residues long. CDR3 residues: CAWRARGRAGELFF. CDR3 sequence (DNA): TGTGCCTGGAGGGCTAGGGGGAGGGCCGGGGAGCTGTTTTTT. The variable domain in full, with the rest retrieved from reference TRBV30 and TRBJ2-2, is SQTIHQWPATLVQPVGSPLSLECTVEGTSNPNLYWYRQAAGRGLQLLFYSVGIGQISSEVPQNLSASRPQDRQFILSSKKLLLSDSGFYLCAWRARGRAGELFFGEGSRLTVL.

The J gene is TRBJ2-5, the V gene TRBV15; 8 bases fit TRBD2. Germline lookup yields CDR1 LNHNV and CDR2 YYDKDF (reference sequence). The junction had 7 bases not matched to a gene; V was cut back by 5 bases and J by 2 bases. This CDR3 is 15 amino acids long. This chain's CDR3 is CATSEVAGFQETQYF. Written as DNA, the CDR3 is TGTGCCACCAGCGAGGTAGCGGGATTTCAAGAGACCCAGTACTTC.

V gene TRBV5-1 combines with J gene TRBJ2-3; possibly TRBD2 for D (5 bases). The CDR3 runs 14 residues. CDR1 and CDR2 from the germline V gene are SGHRS and YFSETQ. The germline V and J ends were trimmed by 5 bases and 2 bases, with 12 bases remaining between them. CDR3 residues: CASRGERYTDTQYF. CDR3 coding DNA: TGCGCCAGCAGGGGAGAACGGTACACAGATACGCAGTATTTT.

This chain joins TRBV2 and TRBJ1-1; TRBD1 is a possible D gene (5 bases). Germline loops: CDR1 SNHLY, CDR2 FYNNEI. The CDR3 contains 14 residues. The germline V and J ends were trimmed by 6 bases and 0 bases, with 11 bases remaining between them. In DNA form, the CDR3 reads TGTGCCAGCAGATTCAGGGAAATGAACACTGAAGCTTTCTTT. It translates to CASRFREMNTEAFF.

The V and J genes are TRBV5-6 and TRBJ1-2, with 9 bases identical to TRBD1. The germline CDR1 and CDR2 sequences are SGHDT and YYEEEE. With V trimmed by 4 bases and J by 3 bases, 13 bases remained unmatched. The CDR3 extends over 17 amino acids. CDR3 sequence (DNA): TGTGCCAGCAGCATGAGACCGGGACAGGGTGTTTACTATGGCTACACCTTC. Protein: CASSMRPGQGVYYGYTF.

The chain combines TRBV27 with TRBJ1-1; possibly TRBD1 for D (5 bases). There are 18 residues in the CDR3. Germline V gene data show CDR1 as MNHEY and CDR2 as SMNVEV (reference sequence). V dropped 1 base and J dropped 0 bases, with 18 bases sitting between them. The CDR3 reads CASSLYFRATLMNTEAFF. As DNA, the CDR3 is TGTGCCAGCAGTTTATACTTCAGGGCGACCTTAATGAACACTGAAGCTTTCTTT.

The rearrangement links TRBV28 to TRBJ1-5, with D uncertain. Germline V gives CDR1 MDHEN, CDR2 SYDVKM. The CDR3 consists of 16 residues. V was trimmed by 6 bases and J by 6 bases, leaving 21 bases between them. The CDR3 loop is CASSRYGVFEPQPQHF. As DNA, the CDR3 is TGTGCCAGCAGCCGGTACGGGGTATTTGAGCCTCAGCCCCAGCATTTT.

The chain links TRBV2 to TRBJ2-7; possible D gene TRBD2, 5 bases. The CDR3 is 15 residues long. Trimming shortened V by 0 bases and J by 4 bases, and 13 bases separated the two germline ends. The germline V gene has CDR1 SNHLY and CDR2 FYNNEI. CDR3 bases: TGTGCCAGCAGTGAAGCCCCGGGATTGGGTTACGAGCAGTACTTC. Translating gives CASSEAPGLGYEQYF.

This clone was counted only a few times. The rearrangement uses TRBV30 and TRBJ1-5; TRBD1 is a possible D gene (6 bases). The germline V gene encodes CDR1 GTSNPN and CDR2 SVGIG (reference sequence). The CDR3 is 14 amino acids. V was clipped by 5 bases and J by 0 bases, with 11 bases between them. The CDR3 region is CAWEQGDSNQPQHF. The CDR3 nucleotides read TGTGCCTGGGAACAGGGTGATAGCAATCAGCCCCAGCATTTT.

This chain joins TRBV2 and TRBJ2-1; D perhaps matches TRBD2 (6 bases). The CDR3 length is 15 residues. The germline CDR1 and CDR2 sequences are SNHLY and FYNNEI. V shed 4 bases and J shed 6 bases, with 16 bases lying between them. CDR3 residues: CASSGPTRSANEQFF. CDR3 DNA: TGTGCCAGCAGTGGTCCGACTAGAAGTGCCAATGAGCAGTTCTTC.

The chain's CDR3 is CASSEQGGPYEQYF. CDR3 bases: TGTGCCAGCAGCGAACAGGGAGGCCCCTACGAGCAGTACTTC. The V and J genes are TRBV6-1 and TRBJ2-7; the D gene could be TRBD1 or TRBD2 (6 bases each). V was trimmed by 6 bases and J by 2 bases, leaving 14 bases between them. This CDR3 spans 14 amino acids. The germline V gene has CDR1 MNHNS and CDR2 SASEGT.

V usage is TRBV11-2 and J usage is TRBJ2-7, with 7 bases aligning to TRBD1. The CDR3 contains 14 residues. V gave up 7 bases and J gave up 4 bases; unmatched junction bases: 10. Germline lookup yields CDR1 SGHAT and CDR2 FQNNGV. The CDR3 bases are TGTGCCAGCACCAAGGGGGCTGTCGGATACGAGCAGTACTTC. It encodes CASTKGAVGYEQYF.

The rearrangement links TRBV2 to TRBJ2-5; TRBD2 aligns across 13 bases. Germline-derived CDR1 and CDR2 are SNHLY and FYNNEI. CDR3 length: 17 residues. Losses at the gene ends were 4 bases for V and 5 bases for J; bases not matched to a gene: 10. The CDR3 nucleotides read TGTGCCAGCAGTGGGCCACTAGCGGGAGGGCCCTGGGAGACCCAGTACTTC. Protein product: CASSGPLAGGPWETQYF.

The chain combines TRBV4-1 with TRBJ1-4; 9 bases are a match to TRBD1. This CDR3 contains 16 residues. Per germline, CDR1 MGHRA and CDR2 YSYEKL. J was trimmed by 0 bases and V by 3 bases; bases with no gene match: 2. DNA for the CDR3: TGCGCCAGCAGCCAGGGACAGGGTACAACTAATGAAAAACTGTTTTTT. It yields the protein CASSQGQGTTNEKLFF.

The chain is built from TRBV29-1 and TRBJ2-3; 9 nucleotides agree with TRBD2. Germline-derived CDR1 and CDR2 are SQVTM and ANQGSEA. The junction had 7 bases not matched to a gene; V was cut back by 4 bases and J by 2 bases. CDR3 length: 15 amino acids. This chain's CDR3 is CSVASGRRFTDTQYF. The DNA of the CDR3 is TGCAGCGTTGCCAGCGGGAGGCGCTTCACAGATACGCAGTATTTT.

This clone was recorded at least ten times. The V and J genes are TRBV5-1 and TRBJ1-1; unclear D gene. The CDR3 totals 15 residues. V was cut by 0 bases and J by 0 bases, with 9 bases left in between. Germline lookup yields CDR1 SGHRS and CDR2 YFSETQ. The CDR3 protein is CASSLVAGMNTEAFF. The CDR3 region has the DNA TGCGCCAGCAGCTTGGTGGCGGGAATGAACACTGAAGCTTTCTTT.

V gene TRBV4-1 combines with J gene TRBJ1-1; D is unclear. The germline V gene has CDR1 MGHRA and CDR2 YSYEKL. Deletions cut 1 base from V and 10 bases from J, with 13 bases between. The CDR3 contains 13 residues. The CDR3 here is CASSQAGSRLAFF. The DNA of the CDR3 is TGCGCCAGCAGCCAAGCTGGGAGTCGGCTAGCTTTCTTT.

The gene calls are TRBV18 and TRBJ2-1; the match to TRBD2 covers 15 bases. The V gene's germline CDR1 is KGHSH and CDR2 LQKENI. V was clipped by 6 bases and J by 10 bases; unmatched bases: 7. The CDR3 length is 15 residues. Written as DNA, the CDR3 is TGTGCCAGCTCGGGCTGGACTAGCGGGAGGGACGAGCAGTTCTTC. Translating it yields CASSGWTSGRDEQFF.

The chain recombines TRBV5-1 with TRBJ2-1; 10 nucleotides match TRBD2. CDR3 size: 12 residues. Germline V gives CDR1 SGHRS, CDR2 YFSETQ. Trimming took 4 bases from V and 15 from J; bases not matched to a gene: 7. The CDR3 DNA sequence: TGCGCCAGCAGCCTGGCCGGGACTAGCGTGTTCTTC. It yields the protein CASSLAGTSVFF.